This T cell receptor (beta chain) stems from a study of OX40 agonist ivuxolimab in advanced cancers. The repertoire was sequenced with immunoSEQ multiplex PCR; TCRdb's copy has only in-frame clones and lacks some. The data contain 50,000 to 65,000 clones, less than 85% of them singletons. J gave up 3 bases and V 4 bases, and 10 bases lay outside the gene matches. The CDR3 covers 15 residues. Germline CDR1 reads SGHRS; CDR2 reads YFSETQ. The source was CD4+ or CD8+ T cells sorted from blood, collected in a trial of the OX40 agonist ivuxolimab. This TCR derives from an adult with an advanced solid tumor such as melanoma, head and neck, liver or kidney cancer. The V gene is TRBV5-1, the J gene TRBJ2-7; the match to TRBD2 covers 7 bases. DNA for the CDR3: TGCGCCAGCAGCGCCGGAGCGGGGCTGCGCTACGAGCAGTACTTC. This encodes CASSAGAGLRYEQYF.